The 30 T cell receptor beta chains below all came from one sample that was sequenced in a study of T cell repertoires in ileal Crohn's disease. Stated time point: neoterminal ileum biopsy at postoperative endoscopy, about 6 months after surgery. TCRdb's table, derived via immunoSEQ multiplex PCR, lists solely in-frame clones and lacks some. This table holds 55,000 to 65,000 clones, roughly 89% found once. Sequencing was carried out using ileal tissue. The source of these receptors is an adult with Crohn's disease.

The rearrangement uses TRBV5-4 and TRBJ2-1, with D possibly TRBD1 on 6 matching bases. The CDR3 has 14 residues. The germline V gene has CDR1 SGHNT and CDR2 YYREEE (reference sequence). V lost 2 bases and J 6 bases, leaving 12 bases between the germline ends. CDR3 region: CASSLPSRGNEQFF. The CDR3 DNA reads TGTGCCAGCAGCTTACCTTCCAGGGGCAATGAGCAGTTCTTC.

The chain combines TRBV27 with TRBJ2-2, with D tentatively TRBD1 (5 bases). V lost 2 bases, J lost 8 bases, and 12 bases lay in between. CDR1 MNHEY and CDR2 SMNVEV come from the germline V gene (reference sequence). CDR3 length equals 14 residues. CDR3 loop: CASSLLGLGGELFF. DNA for the CDR3: TGTGCCAGCAGTTTACTGGGGCTGGGAGGGGAGCTGTTTTTT.

This clone was counted between two and nine times. The rearrangement uses TRBV19 and TRBJ1-2, with 10 bases aligning to TRBD1. V trimming: 5 bases; J trimming: 5 bases; junction bases outside the gene matches: 5. Per the germline V gene, CDR1 is LNHDA and CDR2 is SQIVND (reference sequence). This CDR3 contains 14 residues. The CDR3 region has the DNA TGTGCCAGTAGTCCGACAGGGGGCGGTTATGGCTACACCTTC. Protein sequence: CASSPTGGGYGYTF.

V gene TRBV13 combines with J gene TRBJ1-2, with unresolved D. Germline V lookup: CDR1 PRHDT, CDR2 FYEKMQ (reference sequence). This CDR3 has 13 amino acids. V gave up 6 bases and J gave up 1 base, with 9 bases separating them. The CDR3 reads CASSSRGNYGYTF. DNA for the CDR3: TGTGCCAGCAGTTCGCGGGGTAACTATGGCTACACCTTC.

The J gene is TRBJ2-5, the V gene TRBV4-1, with D maybe TRBD1 (5 bases). Germline V gene sequence: CDR1 MGHRA, CDR2 YSYEKL. CDR3 length: 17 amino acids. Trimming cost V 1 base and J 5 bases, with 20 bases left between them. The CDR3 is CASSQGARPQGGETQYF. CDR3 bases: TGCGCCAGCAGCCAAGGGGCCCGACCGCAGGGTGGGGAGACCCAGTACTTC.

This chain uses TRBV6-4 with TRBJ2-2; D may be TRBD2 (5 bases). Germline V CDR1 and CDR2: MRHNA, SNTAGT. The CDR3 totals 14 residues. The ends were cut back, 7 bases at V and 0 bases at J, with 9 bases in the middle. The CDR3 DNA reads TGTGCCAGCACAGCGGCGGCGAACACCGGGGAGCTGTTTTTT. It encodes CASTAAANTGELFF.

V gene TRBV20-1 combines with J gene TRBJ2-7, with D possibly matching TRBD1 (5 bases). The germline gives CDR1 DFQATT, CDR2 SNEGSKA (reference sequence). Trimming removed 6 bases from V and 6 bases from J, with 12 bases in between. The length of the CDR3 is 11 residues. In DNA form, the CDR3 reads TGCAGTGCGATTCAGGGCACCGAGCAGTACGTC. Its translation: CSAIQGTEQYV.

The CDR3 DNA reads as TGTGCCAGTAGTATAGATATCGGCGGGGCGGGTGAAGCTTTCTTT. Translating gives CASSIDIGGAGEAFF. V usage is TRBV19 and J usage is TRBJ1-1, with D perhaps TRBD1 (5 bases). Germline CDR1 and CDR2: LNHDA and SQIVND (reference sequence). The CDR3 covers 15 residues. V lost 0 bases and J 7 bases, leaving 15 bases between the germline ends.

The chain carries TRBV6-1 and TRBJ2-7; 8 bases fit TRBD1. The CDR3 length is 14 residues. Germline CDR1 MNHNS, CDR2 SASEGT. V lost 2 bases and J lost 2; bases outside the gene matches: 2. CDR3 in DNA: TGTGCCAGCAGTGAATCAGGGGGCCCCTACGAGCAGTACGTC. As protein: CASSESGGPYEQYV.

V gene TRBV15 combines with J gene TRBJ1-2, with 7 bases lining up with TRBD1. The trim removed 0 bases at V and 2 bases at J, leaving 3 bases unmatched. CDR1 is LNHNV, CDR2 YYDKDF, per germline (reference sequence). The CDR3 covers 15 residues. The CDR3 DNA reads TGTGCCACCAGCAGAGACTCGACAGGGAACTATGGCTACACCTTC. This sequence encodes CATSRDSTGNYGYTF.

The chain combines TRBV5-1 with TRBJ1-2; D ambiguous. Trimming stripped 0 bases from V and 6 bases from J, with 9 bases between. The CDR3 is 13 residues long. Germline loops: CDR1 SGHRS, CDR2 YFSETQ. The chain's CDR3 is CASSLAQEDGYTF. The DNA of the CDR3 is TGCGCCAGCAGCTTGGCCCAGGAAGATGGCTACACCTTC. Looking up the rest from reference TRBV5-1 and TRBJ1-2 gives the full variable domain: KAGVTQTPRYLIKTRGQQVTLSCSPISGHRSVSWYQQTPGQGLQFLFEYFSETQRNKGNFPGRFSGRQFSNSRSEMNVSTLELGDSALYLCASSLAQEDGYTFGSGTRLTVV.

The count of this clone is one. Relative to the germline gene, one junction end is altered; a read error may explain this. The rearrangement uses TRBV2 and TRBJ1-5; D uncertain. This CDR3 comprises 14 residues. Germline assignment: CDR1 SNHLY and CDR2 FYNNEI. CDR3 residues: CASSPAALLQTQHF. The DNA for the CDR3 is TGTGCCAGCAGTCCCGCCGCTCTGCTTCAGACCCAGCATTTT.

This rearrangement joins TRBV7-2 to TRBJ2-2; a weak D match, TRBD1 (6 bases). Germline CDR1 and CDR2: SGHTA and FQGNSA. Trimming pared 4 bases from V and 4 bases from J, leaving 7 bases between. The CDR3 sequence is 13 residues long. CDR3 protein: CASSSRGTGELFF. CDR3 coding DNA: TGTGCCAGCAGCTCCAGGGGCACCGGGGAGCTGTTTTTT.

The CDR3: CASSERGYQETQYF. In DNA form, the CDR3 reads TGCGCCAGCAGTGAAAGGGGTTACCAAGAGACCCAGTACTTC. The gene calls are TRBV10-1 and TRBJ2-5, with D perhaps TRBD1 (5 bases). The CDR3 extends over 14 amino acids. CDR1 and CDR2 from the germline V gene are WNHNN and SYGVQD (reference sequence). Trimming pared 3 bases from V and 0 bases from J, leaving 8 bases between.

This chain connects TRBV11-1 to TRBJ1-1; D uncertain. V dropped 1 base and J dropped 11 bases, with 14 bases sitting between them. Germline values: CDR1 SGHAT, CDR2 FQDESV (reference sequence). CDR3 size: 13 residues. The CDR3 DNA is TGTGCCAGCAGCTTAGGAGCGTACCTCGAGGCTTTCTTT. Protein product: CASSLGAYLEAFF. Based on the CDR3 plus reference TRBV11-1 and TRBJ1-1, the full variable domain is EAEVAQSPRYKITEKSQAVAFWCDPISGHATLYWYRQILGQGPELLVQFQDESVVDDSQLPKDRFSAERLKGVDSTLKIQPAELGDSAMYLCASSLGAYLEAFFGQGTRLTVV.

This clone is termed medium-sized. The J gene is TRBJ1-1, the V gene TRBV6-1, with D perhaps matching TRBD1 (5 bases). CDR3 length: 13 amino acids. V lost 0 bases and J 10 bases, leaving 12 bases between the germline ends. The germline CDR1 and CDR2 sequences are MNHNS and SASEGT. CDR3: CASSEAGGRRAFF. The CDR3 bases are TGTGCCAGCAGTGAAGCCGGGGGGAGGAGAGCTTTCTTT.

This chain joins TRBV27 and TRBJ2-3; TRBD1 might be the D (5 bases). The germline V gene encodes CDR1 MNHEY and CDR2 SMNVEV (reference sequence). Trimming removed 3 bases at V and 5 bases at J, with 18 bases between. CDR3 size: 16 residues. The CDR3 loop is CASSLVRAGLGDTQYF. The CDR3 nucleotides are TGTGCCAGCAGTTTGGTTCGGGCAGGGCTTGGAGATACGCAGTATTTT.

This chain uses TRBV14 with TRBJ2-3, with 8 bases identical to TRBD1. This CDR3 has 16 amino acids. CDR1 is SGHDN and CDR2 is FVKESK in the germline V gene. V lost 5 bases, J lost 4 bases, and 11 bases stayed unmatched. CDR3 sequence reads: CASSENQGALPDTQYF. CDR3 nucleotides: TGTGCCAGCAGCGAGAACCAGGGGGCGCTTCCAGATACGCAGTATTTT. Full variable domain (missing parts from reference TRBV14 and TRBJ2-3): EAGVTQFPSHSVIEKGQTVTLRCDPISGHDNLYWYRRVMGKEIKFLLHFVKESKQDESGMPNNRFLAERTGGTYSTLKVQPAELEDSGVYFCASSENQGALPDTQYFGPGTRLTVL.

The chain employs TRBV7-2 and TRBJ2-2, with 11 bases lining up with TRBD1. Trimming removed 5 bases from V and 0 bases from J; junction bases left unmatched: 8. Per germline, CDR1 SGHTA and CDR2 FQGNSA. This CDR3 spans 18 amino acids. CDR3 region: CASSQRTGGFANTGELFF. For the CDR3, the DNA is TGTGCCAGCAGCCAGAGGACAGGGGGCTTCGCGAACACCGGGGAGCTGTTTTTT. The whole variable domain, filled in from reference TRBV7-2 and TRBJ2-2, reads GAGVSQSPSNKVTEKGKDVELRCDPISGHTALYWYRQSLGQGLEFLIYFQGNSAPDKSGLPSDRFSAERTGGSVSTLTIQRTQQEDSAVYLCASSQRTGGFANTGELFFGEGSRLTVL.

This chain joins TRBV5-8 and TRBJ1-5; TRBD1 matches at 9 bases. Trimming removed 1 base from V and 4 bases from J; junction bases left unmatched: 3. This CDR3 is built from 15 residues. Germline-derived CDR1 and CDR2 are SGHTS and YDEGEE. The CDR3, as DNA: TGTGCCAGCAGCTTGTCCGGACAGGGGAATCAGCCCCAGCATTTT. This gives the protein CASSLSGQGNQPQHF.

The V gene is TRBV18, the J gene TRBJ2-5; tentatively, D is TRBD1 (5 bases). Germline lookup yields CDR1 KGHSH and CDR2 LQKENI. The CDR3 covers 13 residues. V lost 3 bases to trimming and J lost 3 bases, with 8 bases between them. As DNA, the CDR3 is TGTGCCAGCTCACCGACAGTTAAAGAGACCCAGTACTTC. Translation: CASSPTVKETQYF.

This chain connects TRBV5-1 to TRBJ1-6; D is unclear. The CDR3 runs to 15 residues. CDR1 is SGHRS and CDR2 is YFSETQ in the germline V gene. V gave up 0 bases and J gave up 7 bases, with 11 bases separating them. The CDR3 nucleotides are TGCGCCAGCAGCTTGGCCGACGGAGCAAATTCACCCCTCCACTTT. Its protein is CASSLADGANSPLHF.

This clone occurred a few times. The chain carries TRBV28 and TRBJ1-3, with D perhaps matching TRBD1 (5 bases). The CDR3 is 16 residues long. Between the trimmed V and J ends, which lost 6 bases and 0 bases, there was a span of 15 bases. Germline CDR1 and CDR2: MDHEN and SYDVKM. CDR3 in amino acids: CASSHRRGLSGNTIYF. CDR3 bases: TGTGCCAGCAGCCACCGAAGGGGTCTCTCTGGAAACACCATATATTTT.

The chain recombines TRBV5-4 with TRBJ2-3; 12 positions match TRBD2. The CDR3 covers 18 residues. V was pared by 5 bases and J by 5 bases, with 15 bases of the junction left unmatched. Germline V gene sequence: CDR1 SGHNT, CDR2 YYREEE (reference sequence). CDR3 sequence: CASSSSPLAGGPEDTQYF. Written as DNA, the CDR3 is TGTGCCAGCAGTTCGTCCCCCCTAGCGGGGGGGCCGGAAGATACGCAGTATTTT. Full variable domain (outside the CDR3, taken from reference TRBV5-4 and TRBJ2-3): ETGVTQSPTHLIKTRGQQVTLRCSSQSGHNTVSWYQQALGQGPQFIFQYYREEENGRGNFPPRFSGLQFPNYSSELNVNALELDDSALYLCASSSSPLAGGPEDTQYFGPGTRLTVL.

This chain uses TRBV29-1 with TRBJ2-2; 8 positions match TRBD1. The ends lost 3 bases at V and 7 bases at J; junction bases unmatched: 7. The CDR3 has 14 residues. CDR1 and CDR2 (germline): SQVTM, ANQGSEA. CDR3 nucleotide sequence: TGCAGCGTTGACAAGACAGGGGTAGGCGGGGAGCTGTTTTTT. This codes for CSVDKTGVGGELFF.

CDR3 in amino acids: CASSLTGDSGNTIYF. The CDR3 DNA follows: TGTGCCAGCAGCTTAACAGGAGACTCTGGAAACACCATATATTTT. The chain employs TRBV7-6 and TRBJ1-3, with a tentative D call TRBD1 (5 bases). The CDR3 length is 15 residues. Germline V lookup: CDR1 SGHVS, CDR2 FNYEAQ. V gave up 2 bases and J gave up 0 bases, with 8 bases separating them.

CDR3 sequence: CASSFLAGDGYTF. CDR3 DNA: TGTGCCAGCAGCTTTCTTGCAGGGGATGGCTACACCTTC. This chain connects TRBV11-3 to TRBJ1-2, with D perhaps matching TRBD1 (6 bases). V was trimmed by 3 bases and J by 6 bases, leaving 11 bases between them. The CDR3 sequence is 13 residues long. Germline CDR1 and CDR2: SGHNT and YENEEA. The full variable domain, rest sourced from reference TRBV11-3 and TRBJ1-2, is EAGVVQSPRYKIIEKKQPVAFWCNPISGHNTLYWYLQNLGQGPELLIRYENEEAVDDSQLPKDRFSAERLKGVDSTLKIQPAELGDSAVYLCASSFLAGDGYTFGSGTRLTVV.

The count of this clone is one. The CDR3 nucleotides are TGTGCCAGCAGCTTAGGACTAGCGGGAGGGCGCGAGCAGTACTTC. Amino acids: CASSLGLAGGREQYF. V is TRBV11-2 and J is TRBJ2-7, with 14 bases aligning to TRBD2. Germline CDR1 is SGHAT and CDR2 is FQNNGV. V lost 1 base, J lost 6 bases, and 2 bases stayed unmatched. The CDR3 has 15 amino acids. Supplemented by reference TRBV11-2 and TRBJ2-7, the full variable domain reads EAGVAQSPRYKIIEKRQSVAFWCNPISGHATLYWYQQILGQGPKLLIQFQNNGVVDDSQLPKDRFSAERLKGVDSTLKIQPAKLEDSAVYLCASSLGLAGGREQYFGPGTRLTVT.

The CDR3 DNA reads as TGTGCCAGCAGCCCGGGGGGAAGTGGAATGGAGACCCAGTACTTC. Amino acid sequence: CASSPGGSGMETQYF. V is TRBV7-3 and J is TRBJ2-5, with 7 nucleotides matching TRBD2. Germline loops: CDR1 SGHTA, CDR2 FQGTGA. V shed 5 bases and J 5 bases; nucleotides not matched to a gene: 11. This CDR3 has 15 amino acids. Full variable domain (outside the CDR3, taken from reference TRBV7-3 and TRBJ2-5): GAGVSQTPSNKVTEKGKYVELRCDPISGHTALYWYRQSLGQGPEFLIYFQGTGAADDSGLPNDRFFAVRPEGSVSTLKIQRTERGDSAVYLCASSPGGSGMETQYFGPGTRLLVL.

This clone was seen a handful of times. This chain uses TRBV5-4 with TRBJ1-2; D unclear. The V end lost 4 bases, the J end lost 8 bases, and 12 bases lay between the germline ends. Per germline, CDR1 SGHNT and CDR2 YYREEE (reference sequence). This CDR3 comprises 12 residues. Here the CDR3 DNA reads TGTGCCAGCAGCCGTTACCGCGAGGGCTACACCTTC. Translation gives CASSRYREGYTF.